What follows are 2 T cell receptor beta chains derived from one specimen sequenced in a study of blood T cell repertoires in COVID-19. Produced via immunoSEQ multiplex PCR; TCRdb's table is partial and in-frame only. The data contain approximately 240,000 clones, about 88% of them seen just once; the ten biggest clones take up around 2%. Sequencing input: peripheral blood. These receptors originate from a woman aged 40 to 55 who had recovered from COVID-19.

This sequence joins TRBV19 and TRBJ2-7; TRBD2 is a possible D gene (5 bases). Trimming stripped 3 bases from V and 1 base from J, with 10 bases between. CDR3 length: 14 residues. The V gene's germline CDR1 is LNHDA and CDR2 SQIVND (reference sequence). CDR3 loop: CASSIGLASYEQYF. CDR3 coding DNA: TGTGCCAGTAGTATCGGGCTAGCTTCCTACGAGCAGTACTTC.

The chain joins TRBV6-6 to TRBJ1-5; 8 bases fit TRBD1. The CDR3 contains 15 residues. From germline, CDR1 is MNHNY and CDR2 SVGAGI (reference sequence). V lost 7 bases and J lost 4; bases outside the gene matches: 9. The DNA for the CDR3 is TGTGCCAGCACCTCAGGGGGCGCAAGAAATCAGCCCCAGCATTTT. Amino acid sequence: CASTSGGARNQPQHF.